These T cell receptor beta chains were read from a single sample in a study of blood T cell repertoires in COVID-19. Here immunoSEQ multiplex PCR was the method, and the copy in TCRdb shows in-frame clones only, minus some. The data contain about 330,000 clones, 65% to 90% of them seen just once; the ten biggest clones take up approximately 7.5%. Material for sequencing was peripheral blood. The source of these receptors is a human donor in a cohort sampled during active COVID-19. Both conserved end residues are part of each CDR3. A D gene is named only where the DNA matches it firmly. Size values are once, few and many counts, or a class for expanded clones, and some rows have none.

V	J	D	size	DNA	CDR3
TRBV2	TRBJ2-7	TRBD1	few	TGTGCCAGCAGTTCCACCGGGACAGGGGGCTACGAGCAGTACTTC	CASSSTGTGGYEQYF
TRBV25-1	TRBJ2-2	NA	NA	TGTGCCAGCAGTGACTACGCGTCCGGGGAGCTGTTTTTT	CASSDYASGELFF
TRBV19	TRBJ2-4	TRBD1	NA	TGTGCCAGTAGTAGTAGGGGGCCAAGGGCCAAAAACATTCAGTACTTC	CASSSRGPRAKNIQYF
TRBV12-5	TRBJ1-2	NA	NA	TGTGCTAGTGTGCAGGGCTCCTTGATAGGCTACACCTTC	CASVQGSLIGYTF
TRBV14	TRBJ1-6	TRBD1	NA	TGTGCCAGCAGCCCGAAGAGACAGGGCTGGAATTCACCCCTCCACTTT	CASSPKRQGWNSPLHF
TRBV7-8	TRBJ1-5	TRBD1	few	TGTGCCAGCAGCTTAGATGTGACAGGGACTCAGCCCCAGCATTTT	CASSLDVTGTQPQHF
TRBV25-1	TRBJ2-2	TRBD2	NA	TGTGCCAGCACCTCGCCTAGCGGGGGAGTTAACACCGGGGAGCTGTTTTTT	CASTSPSGGVNTGELFF
TRBV30	TRBJ1-2	NA	NA	TGTGCCTGGAGTGCCCAGGGATGGGGAGGCTACACCTTC	CAWSAQGWGGYTF
TRBV5-1	TRBJ1-1	TRBD1	NA	TGCGCCAGCAGCCAGGGACAGGGGCTTCAAGAAGCTTTCTTT	CASSQGQGLQEAFF
TRBV7-9	TRBJ1-2	NA	NA	TGTGCCAGCAGCTTACCCGTCTGGGGGACAAATTCTAATGGCTACACCTTC	CASSLPVWGTNSNGYTF
TRBV5-1	TRBJ1-2	NA	NA	TGCGCCAGCAGCTTGGGTCGGGGTGAGAGCTATGGCTACACCTTC	CASSLGRGESYGYTF
TRBV2	TRBJ1-2	TRBD1	NA	TGTGCCAGCTCCATCGGGACAGGGTATGGCTACACCTTC	CASSIGTGYGYTF
TRBV7-2	TRBJ2-2	TRBD2	NA	TGTGCCAGCAGCTTAAGTAGCGGGGGGACGAACACCGGGGAGCTGTTTTTT	CASSLSSGGTNTGELFF
TRBV9	TRBJ1-2	TRBD1	NA	TGTGCCAGCCGAGGGACAGGGTATGGCTACACCTTC	CASRGTGYGYTF
TRBV5-1	TRBJ2-7	NA	NA	TGCGCCAGCAGCTTGGCCGGGGTACAGGGTTACCACGAGCAGTACTTC	CASSLAGVQGYHEQYF
TRBV7-2	TRBJ2-4	TRBD1	NA	TGTGCCAGCAGCGCCCGGACAGGGGTACTAGCCAAAAACATTCAGTACTTC	CASSARTGVLAKNIQYF
TRBV19	TRBJ1-6	NA	NA	TGTGCCAGTAGCCGAACAGAGAGCTCCTATAATTCACCCCTCCACTTT	CASSRTESSYNSPLHF
TRBV11-2	TRBJ1-2	TRBD1	once	TGTGCCAGCAGCCCAGACAGGGGCGAATACGATGGCTACACCTTC	CASSPDRGEYDGYTF
TRBV30	TRBJ1-4	TRBD1	NA	TGTGCCTGGAGTCCCGGGACAGGGGGCGCGGAAAAACTGTTTTTT	CAWSPGTGGAEKLFF
TRBV7-3	TRBJ2-3	TRBD2	many	TGTGCCAGCAGCCCCGGAATAGCGGGGGGGGAAGATACGCAGTATTTT	CASSPGIAGGEDTQYF
TRBV30	TRBJ1-4	TRBD1	NA	TGTGCCTGGGGGACGGGACAGGGATTAGCAACTAATGAAAAACTGTTTTTT	CAWGTGQGLATNEKLFF
TRBV7-2	TRBJ2-7	NA	NA	TGTGCCAGCAGCTTATCCCAGGCGATGTACGAGCAGTACTTC	CASSLSQAMYEQYF
TRBV11-2	TRBJ2-2	TRBD2	NA	TGTGCCAGCAGTTTAACCCCGGGACTAGCTTACTACACCGGGGAGCTGTTTTTT	CASSLTPGLAYYTGELFF
TRBV5-1	TRBJ1-1	NA	NA	TGCGCCAGCAGCTTGGCACAGTCTGGGAACACTGAAGCTTTCTTT	CASSLAQSGNTEAFF
TRBV27	TRBJ2-3	NA	NA	TGTGCCAGCAGCTCCCCCCGGGGCGGGAACACAGATACGCAGTATTTT	CASSSPRGGNTDTQYF
TRBV10-1	TRBJ2-1	TRBD2	NA	TGCGCCAGCAGTGAAGTTACAGCGGGGTTCTTTTACCGACCACATGAATACAATGAGCAGTTCTTC	CASSEVTAGFFYRPHEYNEQFF
TRBV7-3	TRBJ1-1	NA	NA	TGTGCCAGCAGCTTAGGGGGGGAAAGAACTGAAGCTTTCTTT	CASSLGGERTEAFF
TRBV10-2	TRBJ1-1	TRBD1	NA	TGCGCCAGCAGTCACTACAGGGGTTCGGGCACTGAAGCTTTCTTT	CASSHYRGSGTEAFF
TRBV7-6	TRBJ1-1	TRBD1	NA	TGTGCCAGCAGAGAGGGGGGACAGATCACTGAAGCTTTCTTT	CASREGGQITEAFF
TRBV6-5	TRBJ1-2	NA	NA	TGTGCCACCGAGTCATTTCCGAACTCTGGCTACACCTTC	CATESFPNSGYTF
TRBV4-1	TRBJ1-5	NA	NA	TGCGCCAGCAGCCAAGATCCAGGGTTGGGTCAGCCCCAGCATTTT	CASSQDPGLGQPQHF
TRBV13	TRBJ2-5	TRBD1	NA	TGTGCCAGCAGTCGACAGGGAGTGGGAGAGACCCAGTACTTC	CASSRQGVGETQYF
TRBV4-2	TRBJ1-3	NA	NA	TGTGCCAGCAGCCAAGGGTCCTGGGGCGGAAACACCATATATTTT	CASSQGSWGGNTIYF
TRBV2	TRBJ2-3	TRBD2	NA	TGTGCCAGCAGGACTAGCGGGGGGCCGTCGAGCACAGATACGCAGTATTTT	CASRTSGGPSSTDTQYF
TRBV5-1	TRBJ2-7	TRBD2	NA	TGCGCCAGCAGTCACGGGGGGAGCTCCTACGAGCAGTACTTC	CASSHGGSSYEQYF
TRBV6-6	TRBJ2-1	TRBD2	NA	TGTGCCAGCAGTCTCGGACTAGCGGGGGGATCAAACAATGAGCAGTTCTTC	CASSLGLAGGSNNEQFF
TRBV6-7	TRBJ1-2	NA	NA	TGTGCCAGCACCCAATCCGGGACAAGGCTTAACTATGGCTACACCTTC	CASTQSGTRLNYGYTF
TRBV7-8	TRBJ2-7	TRBD2	NA	TGTGCCAGCAGCGGGGGGGGTTTCTACGAGCAGTACTTC	CASSGGGFYEQYF
TRBV9	TRBJ2-3	TRBD1	NA	TGTGCCAGCAGCGTAGGCCCCTCCGGGACAGGACTAGATACGCAGTATTTT	CASSVGPSGTGLDTQYF
TRBV3-1/TRBV3-2	TRBJ2-7	TRBD2	NA	TGTGCCAGCAGCTTCCGGCTAGCGGGGAAAAACGAGCAGTACTTC	CASSFRLAGKNEQYF
TRBV27	TRBJ1-5	NA	NA	TGTGCCAGCAGTTTATCGGGGCAGAATCAGCCCCAGCATTTT	CASSLSGQNQPQHF
TRBV6-6	TRBJ1-6	TRBD1	NA	TGTGCCAGCAGTCAAAGGTTCCGAGGGTTGGGACAGGGGCCTTCACCCCTCCACTTT	CASSQRFRGLGQGPSPLHF
TRBV6-5	TRBJ2-1	NA	NA	TGTGCCAGCAGTTTTTCAGGGGGGCATGTTGATGAGCAGTTCTTC	CASSFSGGHVDEQFF
TRBV20-1	TRBJ2-5	TRBD2	NA	TGCAGTGCGAGTAGGACTAGCGGGGGGGTCCAAGAGACCCAGTACTTC	CSASRTSGGVQETQYF